Following are 7 T cell receptor beta chains from one sample sequenced in a study of blood T cells in healthy people across ages. Primed by a sample-barcoded 5' primer and a J-beta primer mix, a second PCR proceeded for 7 to 11 cycles. Using its own MiXCR run on the 5' RACE reads, TCRdb lists one record per CDR3 protein. Of about 970,000 distinct CDR3 sequences listed, just over 50% are singletons. The specimen sequenced was blood. The receptors derive from a woman aged 60 to 75 in good health.

The chain joins TRBV18 to TRBJ2-7, with 10 bases fitting TRBD1. Germline V CDR1 and CDR2: KGHSH, LQKENI. With V trimmed by 4 bases and J by 3 bases, 9 bases remained unmatched. The CDR3 runs 16 residues. CDR3 nucleotides: TGTGCCAGCTCACTTTACGGGACAGGGGTAGGCTACGAGCAGTACTTC. Translated: CASSLYGTGVGYEQYF.

The V call is TRBV20-1, the J call TRBJ2-3; D may correspond to TRBD1 or TRBD2 (5 bases each). The germline CDR1 and CDR2 sequences are DFQATT and SNEGSKA (reference sequence). CDR3 length: 14 amino acids. CDR3 DNA sequence: TGCAGGGGTTCCGGGAAAGGGGTCGTAGATACGCAGTATTTT. This sequence encodes CRGSGKGVVDTQYF.

The CDR3 spells CASSLAPTVNEQFF. CDR3 in DNA: TGTGCCAGCAGCTTAGCCCCGACTGTTAATGAGCAGTTCTTC. The chain is built from TRBV7-7 and TRBJ2-1; D gene uncertain. Germline V gene data show CDR1 as SSHAT and CDR2 as FNYEAQ (reference sequence). CDR3 length: 14 residues. Trimming pared 0 bases from V and 7 bases from J, leaving 10 bases between.

The J gene is TRBJ2-1, the V gene TRBV7-2, with no clear D. CDR1 is SGHTA, CDR2 FQGNSA, per germline. Trimming removed 4 bases from V and 6 bases from J, with 16 bases in between. The CDR3 contains 15 residues. CDR3 in amino acids: CASSSRTYESNEQFF. For the CDR3, the DNA is TGTGCCAGCAGCTCGAGAACATACGAAAGCAATGAGCAGTTCTTC.

The V call is TRBV19, the J call TRBJ2-1; 7 bases line up with TRBD1. The germline CDR1 and CDR2 sequences are LNHDA and SQIVND (reference sequence). There are 15 residues in the CDR3. With V trimmed by 4 bases and J by 5 bases, 8 bases remained unmatched. The CDR3 DNA is TGTGCCAGTAGTACCGACAGGGTTTGGCACAATGAGCAGTTCTTC. Its translation: CASSTDRVWHNEQFF.

This clonotype was found a few times. The chain joins TRBV4-2 to TRBJ2-3; 8 nucleotides line up with TRBD2. The CDR3 sequence is 18 residues long. Per germline, CDR1 LGHNA and CDR2 YNFKEQ. The V and J ends lost 1 base and 0 bases, in that order; junction bases with no gene match: 9. In DNA form, the CDR3 reads TGTGCCAGCAGCCAAGGCCGACTAGCGCGAACTAGCACAGATACGCAGTATTTT. It codes for CASSQGRLARTSTDTQYF.

This clonotype was found a few times. The junction shows a germline mismatch at one end, possibly a read error. Here the CDR3 DNA reads TGTGCCAGCAGCATAGGGGGGTCCTACGAGCAGTACTTC. This encodes CASSIGGSYEQYF. This sequence joins TRBV13 and TRBJ2-7; TRBD1 or TRBD2 may be the D gene (6 bases each). The CDR3 spans 13 residues. The V gene's germline CDR1 is PRHDT and CDR2 FYEKMQ (reference sequence).